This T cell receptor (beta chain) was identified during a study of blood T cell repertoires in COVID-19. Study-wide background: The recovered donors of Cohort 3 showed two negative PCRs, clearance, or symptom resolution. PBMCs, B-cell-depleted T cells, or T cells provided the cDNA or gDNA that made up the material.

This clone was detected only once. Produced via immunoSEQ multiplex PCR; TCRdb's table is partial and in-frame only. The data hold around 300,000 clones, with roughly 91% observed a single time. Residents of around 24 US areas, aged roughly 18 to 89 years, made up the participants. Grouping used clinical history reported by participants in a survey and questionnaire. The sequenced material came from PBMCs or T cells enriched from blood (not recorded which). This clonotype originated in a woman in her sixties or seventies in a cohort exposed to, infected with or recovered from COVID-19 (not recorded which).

CDR3 sequence (DNA): TGTGCCAGCAGCGTAGCAGGGTCCAATGGAAACACCATATATTTT. As protein: CASSVAGSNGNTIYF. The J gene is TRBJ1-3, the V gene TRBV9, with D perhaps matching TRBD1 (5 bases). The V end lost 0 bases, the J end lost 3 bases, and 10 bases lay between the germline ends. The CDR3 extends over 15 amino acids. Germline CDR1 and CDR2: SGDLS and YYNGEE.